This T cell receptor beta chain was documented in a study of tumor-infiltrating lymphocytes in localized non-small cell lung cancer. Across the whole study: Patients included smokers and never-smokers with various histologies, some sampled after neoadjuvant chemotherapy.

This CDR3 is built from 17 residues. The V gene's germline CDR1 is LNHNV and CDR2 YYDKDF (reference sequence). V lost 3 bases, J lost 5 bases, and 19 bases lay in between. Sequencing used immunoSEQ multiplex PCR; TCRdb keeps in-frame clones, though not all of them. Of some 22,000 clones in the sample, roughly 63% were seen once. With respect to this clone: What it binds is unknown.

Notes on the study in general: Tumors had more T cell infiltration than uninvolved lung, per TCRbeta sequencing and CD3 counts.

The origin of this receptor is a human donor with non-small cell lung cancer. The chain employs TRBV15 and TRBJ1-4; D is uncertain. Sequencing was performed on lung tumor tissue. Written as DNA, the CDR3 is TGTGCCACCAGCAGTTCCGGGTTCCAAGTGAGAAATGAAAAACTGTTTTTT. Amino acids: CATSSSGFQVRNEKLFF.